The clone carrying this TCR beta chain was detected a few times. The data originate from a study of T-cell memory formation after mild COVID-19. TCRdb re-called the 5' RACE reads through MiXCR, storing one row per CDR3 protein. The sample includes fewer than 250,000 distinct CDR3 sequences, around 30% of them seen just once. The CDR3 is 16 residues long. V gave up 6 bases and J gave up 2 bases, with 22 bases separating them. CDR1 and CDR2 from the germline V gene are DFQATT and SNEGSKA (reference sequence). Sequenced sample: PBMCs or a T cell subset sorted from them (not recorded which). The TCR was taken from an adult woman who had mild COVID-19 (a few samples of this study predate the infection). Cell type and time point are not known. The V gene is TRBV20-1, the J gene TRBJ1-1; D unclear. The CDR3 is CSARRRRASVNTEAFF. For the CDR3, the DNA is TGCAGTGCCCGGAGACGCCGGGCCTCTGTCAACACTGAAGCTTTCTTT.